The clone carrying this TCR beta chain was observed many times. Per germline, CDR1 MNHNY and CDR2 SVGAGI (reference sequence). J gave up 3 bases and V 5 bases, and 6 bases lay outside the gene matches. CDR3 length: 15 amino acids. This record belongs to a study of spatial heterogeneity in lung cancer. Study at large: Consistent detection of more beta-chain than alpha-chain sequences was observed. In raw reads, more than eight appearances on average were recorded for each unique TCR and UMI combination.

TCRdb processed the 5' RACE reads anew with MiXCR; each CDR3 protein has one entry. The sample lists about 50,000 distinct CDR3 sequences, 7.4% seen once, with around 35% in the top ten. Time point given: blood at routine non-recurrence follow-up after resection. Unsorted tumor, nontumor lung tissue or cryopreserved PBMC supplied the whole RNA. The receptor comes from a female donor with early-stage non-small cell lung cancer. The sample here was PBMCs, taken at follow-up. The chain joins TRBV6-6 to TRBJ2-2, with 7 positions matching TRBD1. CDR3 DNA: TGTGCCAGCAGTCGGGACAGCGCATACACCGGGGAGCTGTTTTTT. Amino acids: CASSRDSAYTGELFF.